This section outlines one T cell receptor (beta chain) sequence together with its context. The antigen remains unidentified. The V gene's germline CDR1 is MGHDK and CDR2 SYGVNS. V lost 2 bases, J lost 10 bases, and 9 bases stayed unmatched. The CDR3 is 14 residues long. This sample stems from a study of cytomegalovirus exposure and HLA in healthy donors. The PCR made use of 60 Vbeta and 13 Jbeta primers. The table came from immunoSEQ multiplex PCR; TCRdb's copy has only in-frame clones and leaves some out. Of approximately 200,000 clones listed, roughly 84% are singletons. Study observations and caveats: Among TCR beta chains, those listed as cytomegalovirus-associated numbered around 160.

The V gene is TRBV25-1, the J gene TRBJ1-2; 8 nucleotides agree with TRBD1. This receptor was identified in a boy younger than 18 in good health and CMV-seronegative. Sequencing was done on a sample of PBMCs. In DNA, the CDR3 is TGTGCCAGCAGTGAACAGGGACAGGTAATTGACTACACCTTC. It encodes CASSEQGQVIDYTF.